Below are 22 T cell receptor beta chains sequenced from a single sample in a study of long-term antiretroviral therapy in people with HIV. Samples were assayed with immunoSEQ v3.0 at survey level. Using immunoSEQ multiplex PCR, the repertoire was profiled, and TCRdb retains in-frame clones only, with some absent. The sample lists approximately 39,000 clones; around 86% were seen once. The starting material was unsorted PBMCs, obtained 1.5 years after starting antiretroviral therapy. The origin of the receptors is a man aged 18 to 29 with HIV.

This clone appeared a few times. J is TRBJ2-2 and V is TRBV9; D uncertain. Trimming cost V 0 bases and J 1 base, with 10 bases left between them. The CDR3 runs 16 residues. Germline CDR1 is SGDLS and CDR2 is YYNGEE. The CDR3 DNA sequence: TGTGCCAGCAGCGTAGATCGAGACAAGAACACCGGGGAGCTGTTTTTT. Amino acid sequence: CASSVDRDKNTGELFF.

CDR3 bases: TGTGCCAGCTCACCCCAAGGGGGAAATCAGCCCCAGCATTTT. It translates to CASSPQGGNQPQHF. The chain couples TRBV18 to TRBJ1-5; a weak D match, TRBD1 (6 bases). The CDR3 is 14 amino acids. CDR1 KGHSH and CDR2 LQKENI come from the germline V gene. V was clipped by 3 bases and J by 4 bases, with 10 bases between them.

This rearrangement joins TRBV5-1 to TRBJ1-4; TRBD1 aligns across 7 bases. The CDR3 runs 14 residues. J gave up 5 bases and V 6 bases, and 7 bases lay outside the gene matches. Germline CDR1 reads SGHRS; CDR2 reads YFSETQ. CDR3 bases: TGCGCCAGCACGGAACAGGGGAAGAATGAAAAACTGTTTTTT. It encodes CASTEQGKNEKLFF.

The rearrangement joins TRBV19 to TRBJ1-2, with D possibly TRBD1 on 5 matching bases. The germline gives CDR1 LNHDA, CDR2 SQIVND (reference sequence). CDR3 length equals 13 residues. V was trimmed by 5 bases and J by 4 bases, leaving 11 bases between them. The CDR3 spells CASSWGGSYGYTF. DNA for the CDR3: TGTGCCAGTAGTTGGGGGGGTAGCTATGGCTACACCTTC.

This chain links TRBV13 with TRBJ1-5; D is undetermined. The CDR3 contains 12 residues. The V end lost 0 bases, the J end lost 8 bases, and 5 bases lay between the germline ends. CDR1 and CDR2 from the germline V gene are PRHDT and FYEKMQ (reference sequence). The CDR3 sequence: CASSLGPEPQHF. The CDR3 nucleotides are TGTGCCAGCAGCTTAGGCCCGGAGCCCCAGCATTTT.

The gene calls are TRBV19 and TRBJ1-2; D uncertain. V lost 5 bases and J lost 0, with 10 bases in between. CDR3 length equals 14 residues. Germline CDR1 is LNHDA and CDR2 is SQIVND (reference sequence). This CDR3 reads CASSRSAANYGYTF. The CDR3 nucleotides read TGTGCCAGTAGTCGGTCAGCAGCTAACTATGGCTACACCTTC.

CDR3 bases: TGCGCCAGCAGCCAAAGCACTAGAACCTACAATGAGCAGTTCTTC. This encodes CASSQSTRTYNEQFF. The chain has TRBV4-3 and TRBJ2-1, with D possibly TRBD2 on 5 matching bases. The V end was cut by 2 bases, the J end by 2 bases, with 10 bases between. CDR3 length equals 15 residues. Germline V CDR1 and CDR2: LGHNA, YSLEER.

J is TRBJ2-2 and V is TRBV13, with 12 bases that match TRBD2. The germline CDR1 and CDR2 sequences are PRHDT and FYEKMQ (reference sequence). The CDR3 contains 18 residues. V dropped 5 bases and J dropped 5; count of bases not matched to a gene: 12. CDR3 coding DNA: TGTGCCAGCAGCAAGAGGCCGCCCGGGACTAGCGGGACCGGGGAGCTGTTTTTT. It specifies CASSKRPPGTSGTGELFF.

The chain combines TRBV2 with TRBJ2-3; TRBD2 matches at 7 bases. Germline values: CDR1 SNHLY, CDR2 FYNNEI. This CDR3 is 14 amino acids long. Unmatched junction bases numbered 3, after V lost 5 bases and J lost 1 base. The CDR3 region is CASSSGLRTDTQYF. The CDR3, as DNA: TGTGCCAGCAGTTCGGGACTACGCACAGATACGCAGTATTTT.

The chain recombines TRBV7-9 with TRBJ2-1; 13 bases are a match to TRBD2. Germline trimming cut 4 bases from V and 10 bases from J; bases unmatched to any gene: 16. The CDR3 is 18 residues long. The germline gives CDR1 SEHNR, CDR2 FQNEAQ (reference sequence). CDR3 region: CASSSGKGGTSGTGEQFF. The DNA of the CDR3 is TGTGCCAGCAGCTCAGGAAAAGGTGGGACTAGCGGGACGGGAGAGCAGTTCTTC.

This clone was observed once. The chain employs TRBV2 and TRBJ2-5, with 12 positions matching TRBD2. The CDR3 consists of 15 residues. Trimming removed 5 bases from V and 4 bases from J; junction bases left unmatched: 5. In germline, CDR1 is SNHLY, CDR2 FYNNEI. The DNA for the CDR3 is TGTGCCAGCAGTTCGAGGACTAGCGGGATAGAGACCCAGTACTTC. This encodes CASSSRTSGIETQYF. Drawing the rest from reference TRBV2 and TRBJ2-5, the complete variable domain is EPEVTQTPSHQVTQMGQEVILRCVPISNHLYFYWYRQILGQKVEFLVSFYNNEISEKSEIFDDQFSVERPDGSNFTLKIRSTKLEDSAMYFCASSSRTSGIETQYFGPGTRLLVL.

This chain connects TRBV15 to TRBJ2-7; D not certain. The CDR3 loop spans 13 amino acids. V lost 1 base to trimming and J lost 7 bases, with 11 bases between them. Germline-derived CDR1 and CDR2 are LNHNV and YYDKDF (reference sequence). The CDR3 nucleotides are TGTGCCACCAGCAGAGGTCCCTCGGGTGAGCAGTACTTC. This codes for CATSRGPSGEQYF.

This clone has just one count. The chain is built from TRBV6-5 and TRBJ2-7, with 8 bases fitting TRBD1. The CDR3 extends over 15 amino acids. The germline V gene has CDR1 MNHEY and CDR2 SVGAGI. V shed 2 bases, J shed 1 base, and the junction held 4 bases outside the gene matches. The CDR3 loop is CASSYGGTGSYEQYF. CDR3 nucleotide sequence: TGTGCCAGCAGTTACGGCGGGACAGGATCCTACGAGCAGTACTTC.

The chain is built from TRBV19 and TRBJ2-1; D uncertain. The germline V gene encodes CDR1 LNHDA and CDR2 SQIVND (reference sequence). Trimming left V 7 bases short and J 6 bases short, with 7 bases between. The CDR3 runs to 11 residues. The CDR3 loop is CASNNFNEQFF. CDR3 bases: TGTGCCAGTAACAATTTCAATGAGCAGTTCTTC.

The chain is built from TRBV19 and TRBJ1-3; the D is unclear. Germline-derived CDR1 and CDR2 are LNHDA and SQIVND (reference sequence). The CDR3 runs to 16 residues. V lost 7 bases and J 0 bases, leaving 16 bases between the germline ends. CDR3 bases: TGTGCCAGTATGTTTCCCGGCGCGAGCTCTGGAAACACCATATATTTT. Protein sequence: CASMFPGASSGNTIYF.

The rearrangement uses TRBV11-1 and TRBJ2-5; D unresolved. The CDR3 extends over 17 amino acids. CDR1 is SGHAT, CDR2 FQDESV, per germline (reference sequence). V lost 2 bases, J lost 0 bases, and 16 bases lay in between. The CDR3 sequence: CASSLRMTWKYQETQYF. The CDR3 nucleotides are TGTGCCAGCAGCTTACGAATGACTTGGAAGTACCAAGAGACCCAGTACTTC. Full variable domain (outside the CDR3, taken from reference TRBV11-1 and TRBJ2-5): EAEVAQSPRYKITEKSQAVAFWCDPISGHATLYWYRQILGQGPELLVQFQDESVVDDSQLPKDRFSAERLKGVDSTLKIQPAELGDSAMYLCASSLRMTWKYQETQYFGPGTRLLVL.

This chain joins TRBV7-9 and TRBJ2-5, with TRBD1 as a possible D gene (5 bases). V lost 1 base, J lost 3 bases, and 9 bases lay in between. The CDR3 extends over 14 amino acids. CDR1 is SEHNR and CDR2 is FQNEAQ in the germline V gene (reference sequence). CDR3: CASSLGATEETQYF. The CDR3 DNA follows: TGTGCCAGCAGCTTAGGAGCGACAGAAGAGACCCAGTACTTC.

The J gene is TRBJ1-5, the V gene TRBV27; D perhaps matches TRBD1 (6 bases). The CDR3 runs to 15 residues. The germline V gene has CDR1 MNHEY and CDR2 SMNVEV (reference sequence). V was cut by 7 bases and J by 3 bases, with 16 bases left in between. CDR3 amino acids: CASNPTGTLNQPQHF. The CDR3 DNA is TGTGCCAGCAATCCCACAGGGACCCTCAATCAGCCCCAGCATTTT.

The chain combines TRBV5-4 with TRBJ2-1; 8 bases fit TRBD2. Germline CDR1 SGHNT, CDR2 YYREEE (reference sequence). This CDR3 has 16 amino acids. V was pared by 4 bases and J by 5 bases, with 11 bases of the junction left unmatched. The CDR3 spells CASSPMIGLADNEQFF. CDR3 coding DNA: TGTGCCAGCAGCCCAATGATCGGACTAGCCGACAATGAGCAGTTCTTC.

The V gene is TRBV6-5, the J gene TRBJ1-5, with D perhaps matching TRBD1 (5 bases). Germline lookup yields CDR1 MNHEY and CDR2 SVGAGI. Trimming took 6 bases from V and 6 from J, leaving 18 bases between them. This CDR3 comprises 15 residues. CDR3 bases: TGTGCCAGCAGCCCCGGCGGGGAGGGACTTCAGCCCCAGCATTTT. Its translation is CASSPGGEGLQPQHF.

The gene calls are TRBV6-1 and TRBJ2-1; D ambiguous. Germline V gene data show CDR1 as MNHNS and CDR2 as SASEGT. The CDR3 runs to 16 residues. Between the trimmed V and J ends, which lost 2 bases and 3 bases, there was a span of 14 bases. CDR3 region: CASSEKLSGFYNEQFF. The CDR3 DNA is TGTGCCAGCAGTGAAAAATTATCTGGGTTCTACAATGAGCAGTTCTTC.

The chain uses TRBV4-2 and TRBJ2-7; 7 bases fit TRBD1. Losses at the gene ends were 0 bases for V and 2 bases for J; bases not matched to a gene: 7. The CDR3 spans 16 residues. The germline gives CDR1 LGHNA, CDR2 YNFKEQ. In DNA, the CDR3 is TGTGCCAGCAGCCAAGAGACAGGGACGCCAGCCTACGAGCAGTACTTC. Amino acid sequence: CASSQETGTPAYEQYF.